This T cell receptor beta chain was documented in a study of T-cell reconstitution after alpha-beta-depleted transplantation in children. Unique molecular identifiers were used in preparing the TCRbeta library. MiXCR, run by TCRdb on the PCR reads, gives a single entry per CDR3 protein. The table includes some 400,000 distinct CDR3 sequences, roughly 22% detected once. Trimming took 7 bases from V and 4 from J, leaving 14 bases between them. CDR1 is SGHRS, CDR2 YFSETQ, per germline. The CDR3 is 13 amino acids. Sequences were derived from PBMCs from the stem cell graft donor, sampled from the stem cell graft. The J gene is TRBJ1-1, the V gene TRBV5-1; D possibly corresponds to TRBD1 (5 bases). The TCR comes from a human donor who donated a stem cell graft to a child with acute myeloid leukemia. The CDR3 coding sequence is TGCGCCAGCGCTTCGCAGGGAGGCACTGAAGCTTTCTTT. It specifies CASASQGGTEAFF.